These 9 T cell receptor beta chains were all obtained from the same sample, sequenced in a study of beta chain features in type 1 diabetes. Expressed TCRB transcripts were sequenced because the entire RNA isolate underwent reverse transcription. Clones were read by immunoSEQ multiplex PCR, and TCRdb kept only the in-frame ones, dropping some. The table has 300,000 to 350,000 clones, approximately 13% seen once. Study-level points and caveats: People with Type 1 diabetes carried modestly yet significantly shorter TCRB CDR3s in all four CD4+ subsets.

These TCRs' antigens remain unknown. Sequenced: naive CD4+ T cells from blood. The receptors derive from a woman younger than 35 with type 1 diabetes.

The chain uses TRBV2 and TRBJ1-2; D is unclear. Germline-derived CDR1 and CDR2 are SNHLY and FYNNEI. V lost 11 bases and J lost 12, with 16 bases in between. The CDR3 loop spans 10 amino acids. The chain's CDR3 is CAQPLRSNTF. The CDR3 DNA follows: TGTGCCCAACCGCTGAGGTCCAACACCTTC.

The chain is built from TRBV29-1 and TRBJ2-3; 8 bases line up with TRBD2. The CDR3 length is 13 residues. J gave up 5 bases and V 4 bases, and 5 bases lay outside the gene matches. Germline V CDR1 and CDR2: SQVTM, ANQGSEA. This chain's CDR3 is CSVVYLAGDTQYF. DNA for the CDR3: TGCAGCGTTGTATACCTAGCGGGAGATACGCAGTATTTT.

Turning to this clone: Mismatch with germline at one junction end may stem from a read error. The chain links TRBV20-1 to TRBJ2-3; D uncertain. The CDR3 contains 11 residues. Germline loops: CDR1 DFQATT, CDR2 SNEGSKA (reference sequence). The CDR3 DNA reads TGCAGTGCTAGTCAAGTAGATACGCTGTATTTT. It encodes CSASQVDTLYF.

This clone was seen only a few times. V and J are TRBV19 and TRBJ2-5, with a possible D match to TRBD1 (5 bases). Germline CDR1 and CDR2: LNHDA and SQIVND (reference sequence). The CDR3 is 13 amino acids. The ends were cut back, 6 bases at V and 3 bases at J, with 11 bases in the middle. For the CDR3, the DNA is TGTGCCAGTAGCGTAACAGGAGAAGAGACCCAGTACTTC. As protein: CASSVTGEETQYF.

This clone was counted between two and nine times. V gene TRBV5-1 combines with J gene TRBJ2-1, with a tentative D call TRBD2 (6 bases). The CDR3 is made up of 14 amino acids. The V end lost 0 bases, the J end lost 10 bases, and 14 bases lay between the germline ends. Germline CDR1 is SGHRS and CDR2 is YFSETQ. CDR3 coding DNA: TGCGCCAGCAGCTTGGTCGGGGGAGGCGGGGAGCAGTTCTTC. It translates to CASSLVGGGGEQFF.

This clone was seen a few times. The rearrangement uses TRBV7-2 and TRBJ2-1; TRBD2 is a possible D gene (6 bases). The CDR3 is 13 amino acids. Deletions cut 8 bases from V and 7 bases from J, with 15 bases between. Germline V CDR1 and CDR2: SGHTA, FQGNSA. The CDR3 region is CASWGLAGNEQFF. The CDR3 DNA sequence: TGTGCCAGCTGGGGTCTTGCGGGGAATGAGCAGTTCTTC.

This chain connects TRBV5-1 to TRBJ1-4; D remains ambiguous. V lost 4 bases and J lost 0, with 10 bases in between. From germline, CDR1 is SGHRS and CDR2 YFSETQ. The CDR3 has 15 amino acids. CDR3 protein: CASSGQAATNEKLFF. In DNA form, the CDR3 reads TGCGCCAGCAGCGGGCAGGCCGCAACTAATGAAAAACTGTTTTTT.

Concerning this clone itself: The sample holds other DNA sequences that translate to the same CDR3. The V and J genes are TRBV7-9 and TRBJ2-1; 9 nucleotides match TRBD2. This CDR3 has 16 amino acids. V was clipped by 0 bases and J by 4 bases; unmatched bases: 4. CDR1 SEHNR and CDR2 FQNEAQ come from the germline V gene (reference sequence). The CDR3 loop reads CASSLAGGRAYNEQFF. In DNA form, the CDR3 reads TGTGCCAGCAGCTTAGCCGGCGGGAGGGCGTACAATGAGCAGTTCTTC.

This clone has just a few counts. The V call is TRBV27, the J call TRBJ2-7; 8 nucleotides align to TRBD1. The ends lost 4 bases at V and 3 bases at J; junction bases unmatched: 14. CDR1 MNHEY and CDR2 SMNVEV come from the germline V gene (reference sequence). This CDR3 region has 17 residues. In nucleotides, the CDR3 is TGTGCCAGCAGTTCTCGGTTTCCGGGACAGGTTAGCTACGAGCAGTACTTC. It translates to CASSSRFPGQVSYEQYF.